This T cell receptor (beta chain) was captured in a study of T-cell reconstitution after alpha-beta-depleted transplantation in children (dated by TCRdb to about 2016). Background on the whole study: Using TCR repertoire profiling, the study quantitatively followed how T-cell immune reconstitution unfolded in children after TCRalphabeta/CD19-depleted allogeneic hematopoietic cell transplantation.

This clonotype was counted a few times. The antigen this receptor binds is unknown. Base qualities are not at hand, and no much larger clone is one base apart. The library was made by PCR. The reads were generated on an Illumina HiSeq 2500. To normalize quantification of the TCRbeta repertoire, the TCR libraries were built with molecular barcoding that relied on unique molecular identifiers. Using fastp trimming at Q25 and MiXCR clonotype assembly, TCRdb reanalyzed the public sequencing data and kept in-frame beta chains. Identical CDR3 proteins give one entry, which carries the most common genes and DNA. This sample holds over 150,000 distinct CDR3 sequences; about 14% were observed only once. The ten largest make up about 13% of the sample. The receptor was isolated from a human donor who donated a stem cell graft to a child with acute lymphoblastic leukemia. The source material was PBMCs from the stem cell graft donor, sampled from the stem cell graft.

The CDR3 region reads CASSPPPGTPQGDEKLFF. The DNA sequence is as follows: TGTGCCAGCAGCCCTCCCCCCGGGACCCCTCAAGGAGATGAAAAACTGTTTTTT. The V and J segments used are TRBV9 and TRBJ1-4; tentative D gene TRBD1, with 5 bases matching. From the germline V gene, CDR1 is SGDLS and CDR2 is YYNGEE. V is clipped by 4 bases and J by 6 bases, and the sequence between their germline boundaries is 25 bases long. Measured from the cysteine to the phenylalanine, the CDR3 is 18 residues long. This entry keeps only the CDR3 DNA: 54 bases, framed from base 1.